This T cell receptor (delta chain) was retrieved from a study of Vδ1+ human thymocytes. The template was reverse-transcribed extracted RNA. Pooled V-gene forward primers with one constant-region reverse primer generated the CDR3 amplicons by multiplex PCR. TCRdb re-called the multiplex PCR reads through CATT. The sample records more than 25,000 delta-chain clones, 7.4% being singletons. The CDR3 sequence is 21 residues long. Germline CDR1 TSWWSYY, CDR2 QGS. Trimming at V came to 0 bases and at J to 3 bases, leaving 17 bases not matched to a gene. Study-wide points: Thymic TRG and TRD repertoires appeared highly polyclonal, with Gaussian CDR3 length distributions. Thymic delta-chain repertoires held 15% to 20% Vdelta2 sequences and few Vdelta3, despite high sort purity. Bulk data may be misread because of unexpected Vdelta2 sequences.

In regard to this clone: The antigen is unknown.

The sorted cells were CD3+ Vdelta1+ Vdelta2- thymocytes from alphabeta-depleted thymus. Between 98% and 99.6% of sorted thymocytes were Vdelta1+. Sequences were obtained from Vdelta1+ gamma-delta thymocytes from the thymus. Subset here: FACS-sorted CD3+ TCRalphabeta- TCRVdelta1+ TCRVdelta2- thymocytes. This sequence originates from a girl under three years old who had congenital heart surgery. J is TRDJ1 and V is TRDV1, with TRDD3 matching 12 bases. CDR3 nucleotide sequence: TGTGCTCTTGGGGAACTAGCTATTCCCGCTGGGGGATACGCGGGGGCCGATAAACTCATCTTT. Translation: CALGELAIPAGGYAGADKLIF.